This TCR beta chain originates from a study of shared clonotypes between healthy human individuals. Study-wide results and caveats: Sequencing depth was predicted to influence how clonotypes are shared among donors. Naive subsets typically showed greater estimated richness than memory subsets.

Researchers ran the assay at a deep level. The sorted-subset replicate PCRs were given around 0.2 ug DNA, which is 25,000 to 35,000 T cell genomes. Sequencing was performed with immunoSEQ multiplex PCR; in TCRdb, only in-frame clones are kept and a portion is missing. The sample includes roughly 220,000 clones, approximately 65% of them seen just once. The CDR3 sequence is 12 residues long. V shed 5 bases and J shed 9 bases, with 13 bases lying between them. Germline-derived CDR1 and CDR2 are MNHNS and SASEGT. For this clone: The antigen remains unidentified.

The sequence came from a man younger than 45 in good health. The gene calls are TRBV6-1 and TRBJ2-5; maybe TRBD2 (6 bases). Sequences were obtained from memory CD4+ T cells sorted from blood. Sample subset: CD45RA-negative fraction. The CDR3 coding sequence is TGTGCCAGCAGTTTCTCTAGGGACTCCCAGTACTTC. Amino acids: CASSFSRDSQYF.